This T cell receptor (beta chain) was profiled in a study of cytomegalovirus exposure and HLA in healthy donors. On this clone itself: Its antigen is as yet unknown.

Whole-study results and caveats: Available immune exposure information was restricted to CMV serostatus only. Researchers reported in a later analysis that common viral pathogens appeared linked to several top clusters.

The PCR ran on 60 Vbeta and 13 Jbeta primers. The protocol was immunoSEQ multiplex PCR, while the TCRdb copy is restricted to in-frame clones and leaves out a portion. The repertoire holds about 200,000 clones, with 70% to 85% as singletons. The sequence derives from a boy aged 2 to 10 in good health and CMV-seronegative. Sequenced: PBMCs.

CDR3 DNA sequence: TGCAGCAAGAAAAGCGGCACAGATACGCAGTATTTT. Translating gives CSKKSGTDTQYF. This chain joins TRBV29-1 and TRBJ2-3; D remains unclear. There are 12 residues in the CDR3. V gave up 8 bases and J gave up 1 base, with 10 bases separating them. Per the germline V gene, CDR1 is SQVTM and CDR2 is ANQGSEA.